This T cell receptor (beta chain) was profiled in a study of cytomegalovirus exposure and HLA in healthy donors. Notes on the study in general: Previously analyzed data showed that most TCR beta V segments were productive at a frequency of about 87% or about 30%.

As concerns this clone: The target antigen is unknown.

The PCR contained 60 Vbeta and 13 Jbeta primers. The method was immunoSEQ multiplex PCR; TCRdb's version includes in-frame clones alone and lacks a portion of them. This table has approximately 110,000 clones, under 85% appearing once. V lost 1 base and J lost 0; bases outside the gene matches: 1. The CDR3 is 15 residues long. Germline-derived CDR1 and CDR2 are SGHAT and FQDESV (reference sequence). The V and J genes are TRBV11-1 and TRBJ1-1; 8 positions agree with TRBD1. Sequencing was performed on PBMCs. The TCR sequence derives from a woman between 40 and 50 years old in good health and CMV-seropositive. The CDR3 nucleotides are TGTGCCAGCAGCTTAGAGGGACAGGTGAACACTGAAGCTTTCTTT. Translation gives CASSLEGQVNTEAFF.